This T cell receptor beta chain emerged from a study of identical twins. MiXCR, run by TCRdb on the 5' RACE reads, gives a single entry per CDR3 protein. This sample has about 890,000 distinct CDR3 sequences, with about 12% found just once. This clonotype was found many times. V gave up 6 bases and J gave up 8 bases; unmatched junction bases: 7. The CDR3 runs 13 residues. This sample was shared with a second study, whose subject was yellow fever vaccine responses in identical twins.

The sequenced material came from PBMCs. The sequence came from a young woman in good health. The chain links TRBV12-3 or TRBV12-4 to TRBJ2-4, with 7 bases aligning to TRBD2. Here the CDR3 reads CASRRGTVDIQYF. The CDR3 bases are TGTGCCAGCAGGCGGGGGACGGTAGACATTCAGTACTTC.